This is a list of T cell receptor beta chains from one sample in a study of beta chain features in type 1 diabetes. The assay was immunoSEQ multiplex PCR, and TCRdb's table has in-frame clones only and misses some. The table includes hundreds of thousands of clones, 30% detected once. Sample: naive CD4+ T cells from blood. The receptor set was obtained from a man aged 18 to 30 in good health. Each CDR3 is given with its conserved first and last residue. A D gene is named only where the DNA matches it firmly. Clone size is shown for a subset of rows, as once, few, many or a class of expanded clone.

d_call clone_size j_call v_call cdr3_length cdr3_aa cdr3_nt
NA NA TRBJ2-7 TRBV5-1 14 CASSLAYTSLEQYF TGCGCCAGCAGCTTGGCCTACACGTCCCTCGAGCAGTACTTC
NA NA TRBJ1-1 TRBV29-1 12 CSVEDRYTEAFF TGCAGCGTTGAAGACAGATACACTGAAGCTTTCTTT
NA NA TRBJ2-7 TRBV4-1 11 CASSHNSEQYF TGCGCCAGCAGCCATAATAGCGAGCAGTACTTC
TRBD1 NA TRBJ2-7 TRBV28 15 CASTLDRGPPYEQYF TGTGCCAGCACCCTAGACAGGGGGCCCCCCTACGAGCAGTACTTC
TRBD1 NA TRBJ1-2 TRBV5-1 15 CASSLAGTANYGYTF TGCGCCAGCAGCTTGGCCGGGACAGCTAACTATGGCTACACCTTC
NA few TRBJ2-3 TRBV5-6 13 CASSKQYTDTQYF TGTGCCAGCAGCAAGCAGTACACAGATACGCAGTATTTT
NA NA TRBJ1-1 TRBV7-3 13 CASSLSLNTEAFF TGTGCCAGCAGCTTAAGCTTGAACACTGAAGCTTTCTTT
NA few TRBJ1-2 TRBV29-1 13 CSVVRSGHYGYTF TGCAGCGTTGTTCGCTCAGGCCACTATGGCTACACCTTC
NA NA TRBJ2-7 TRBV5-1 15 CASSARRDNPYEQYF TGCGCCAGCAGCGCCAGACGGGACAACCCCTACGAGCAGTACTTC
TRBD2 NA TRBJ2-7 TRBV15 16 CATSREGRGSSYEQYF TGTGCCACCAGCAGAGAGGGGAGGGGTAGCTCCTACGAGCAGTACTTC
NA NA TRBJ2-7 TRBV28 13 CASSFGQLDEQYF TGTGCCAGCAGTTTTGGACAGCTAGACGAGCAGTACTTC
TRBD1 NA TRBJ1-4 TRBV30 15 CAWSATGGPLGKLFF TGTGCCTGGAGCGCAACAGGGGGCCCGTTGGGAAAACTGTTTTTT
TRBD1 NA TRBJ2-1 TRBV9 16 CASSASPGQGYNEQFF TGTGCCAGCAGCGCGTCCCCGGGACAGGGTTACAATGAGCAGTTCTTC
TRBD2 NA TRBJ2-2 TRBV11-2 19 CASSLGLAALDANTGELFF TGTGCCAGCAGCTTGGGACTAGCGGCCCTAGACGCGAACACCGGGGAGCTGTTTTTT
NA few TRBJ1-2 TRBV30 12 CAWRDPNYGYTF TGTGCCTGGCGGGACCCTAACTATGGCTACACCTTC
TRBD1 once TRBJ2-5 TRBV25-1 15 CASSISGTGVETQYF TGTGCCAGCAGTATCTCCGGGACAGGGGTAGAGACCCAGTACTTC
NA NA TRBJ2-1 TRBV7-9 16 CASSLGASQSYNEQFF TGTGCCAGCAGCTTAGGGGCTAGCCAGTCCTACAATGAGCAGTTCTTC
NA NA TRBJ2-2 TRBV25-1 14 CASSGRLSTGELFF TGTGCCAGCAGCGGACGGTTGAGCACCGGGGAGCTGTTTTTT
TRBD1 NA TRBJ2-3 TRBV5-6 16 CASSTPDRGGADTQYF TGTGCCAGCAGCACCCCTGACAGGGGTGGGGCAGATACGCAGTATTTT
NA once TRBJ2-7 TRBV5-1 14 CASSLDSGVYEQYF TGCGCCAGCAGCCTGGACAGTGGGGTCTACGAGCAGTACTTC
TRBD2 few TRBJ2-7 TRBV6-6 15 CASSYHQLAGGEQYF TGTGCCAGCAGTTACCACCAGCTAGCGGGAGGCGAGCAGTACTTC
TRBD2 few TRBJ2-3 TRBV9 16 CASSHGTSGRADTQYF TGTGCCAGCAGCCATGGGACTAGCGGGAGGGCAGATACGCAGTATTTT
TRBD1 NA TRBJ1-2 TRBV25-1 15 CASSESTGANYGYTF TGTGCCAGCAGTGAATCGACAGGGGCTAACTATGGCTACACCTTC
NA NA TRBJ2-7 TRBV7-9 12 CASSPGMGEQYF TGTGCCAGCAGCCCCGGAATGGGCGAGCAGTACTTC
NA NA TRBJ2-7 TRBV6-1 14 CASTGRQGRDEQYF TGTGCCAGCACCGGGAGACAGGGTCGCGACGAGCAGTACTTC
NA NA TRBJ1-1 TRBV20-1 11 CSARAPTEAFF TGCAGTGCCAGGGCCCCCACTGAAGCTTTCTTT
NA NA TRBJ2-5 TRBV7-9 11 CASSIQETQYF TGTGCCAGCAGCATTCAAGAGACCCAGTACTTC
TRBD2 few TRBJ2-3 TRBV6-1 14 CASRQAGSTDTQYF TGTGCCAGCAGGCAAGCGGGAAGCACAGATACGCAGTATTTT
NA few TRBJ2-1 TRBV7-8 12 CASSLLYNEQFF TGTGCCAGCAGCCTACTGTACAATGAGCAGTTCTTC
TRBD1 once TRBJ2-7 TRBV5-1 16 CASSLSWTGSSYEQYF TGCGCCAGCAGCTTGAGTTGGACAGGCTCCTCCTACGAGCAGTACTTC
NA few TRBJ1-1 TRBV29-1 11 CSGENPTEAFF TGCAGCGGTGAGAACCCCACTGAAGCTTTCTTT
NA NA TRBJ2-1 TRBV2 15 CASSENGYSYNEQFF TGTGCCAGCAGTGAAAACGGGTACTCCTACAATGAGCAGTTCTTC
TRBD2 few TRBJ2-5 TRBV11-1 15 CASSTLAGGGETQYF TGTGCCAGCAGCACCCTAGCGGGAGGAGGAGAGACCCAGTACTTC
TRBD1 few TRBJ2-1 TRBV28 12 CASSFLGQGEFF TGTGCCAGCAGTTTTCTGGGACAGGGAGAGTTCTTC
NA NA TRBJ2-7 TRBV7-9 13 CASSFGSGYEQYF TGTGCCAGCAGCTTCGGGTCGGGCTACGAGCAGTACTTC
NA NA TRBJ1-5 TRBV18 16 CASSKMRDYSNQPQHF TGTGCCAGCTCAAAAATGCGGGACTATAGCAATCAGCCCCAGCATTTT
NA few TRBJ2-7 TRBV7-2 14 CASSFPIVSYEQYF TGTGCCAGCAGCTTCCCAATAGTCTCCTACGAGCAGTACTTC